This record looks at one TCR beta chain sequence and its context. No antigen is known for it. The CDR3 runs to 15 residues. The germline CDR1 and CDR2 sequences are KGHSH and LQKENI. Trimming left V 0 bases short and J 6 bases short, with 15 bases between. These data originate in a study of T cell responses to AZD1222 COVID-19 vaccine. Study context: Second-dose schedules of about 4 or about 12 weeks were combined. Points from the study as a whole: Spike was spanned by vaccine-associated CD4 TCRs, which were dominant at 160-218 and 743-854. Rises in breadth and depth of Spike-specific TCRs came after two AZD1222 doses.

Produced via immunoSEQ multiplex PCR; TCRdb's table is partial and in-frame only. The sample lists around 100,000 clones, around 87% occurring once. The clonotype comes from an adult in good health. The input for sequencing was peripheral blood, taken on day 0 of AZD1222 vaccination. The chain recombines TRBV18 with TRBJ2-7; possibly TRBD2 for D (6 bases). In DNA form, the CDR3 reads TGTGCCAGCTCACCACCGACGACTAGGACGTTCGAGCAGTACTTC. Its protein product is CASSPPTTRTFEQYF.